A selection of T cell receptor beta chains follows, all from one sample in a study of blood T cell repertoires in COVID-19. TCRdb keeps only in-frame clones here, not all; method: immunoSEQ multiplex PCR. The table has approximately 150,000 clones, roughly 86% seen once. The sequenced material came from peripheral blood. Receptor source: a man in his 70s with acute or convalescent COVID-19. CDR3s include the opening cysteine and the closing phenylalanine or tryptophan. A D gene is named only where the DNA matches it firmly. Where a row states a size, it is once, few, many or the class of an expanded clone; other rows omit it.

clone_size,d_call,j_call,v_call,cdr3_aa,cdr3_nt
-,-,TRBJ2-1,TRBV5-6,CASSPLRQAILNEQFF,TGTGCCAGCAGCCCCTTAAGACAGGCTATTTTGAATGAGCAGTTCTTC
-,-,TRBJ2-1,TRBV20-1,CSATVVGAQFF,TGCAGTGCTACGGTAGTGGGAGCGCAGTTCTTC
-,TRBD2,TRBJ2-4,TRBV2,CASKVAGGTGKNIQYF,TGTGCCAGCAAGGTAGCGGGGGGGACCGGCAAAAACATTCAGTACTTC
-,TRBD2,TRBJ2-3,TRBV7-9,CASSLDTSGSTDTQYF,TGTGCCAGCAGCTTAGACACTAGCGGGAGTACAGATACGCAGTATTTT
once,TRBD1,TRBJ1-4,TRBV3-1/TRBV3-2,CASSRYRGQNEKLFF,TGTGCCAGCAGCCGATACAGGGGGCAGAATGAAAAACTGTTTTTT
-,TRBD1,TRBJ1-2,TRBV15,CATSRAGRGRADTF,TGTGCCACCAGCAGAGCGGGCAGGGGGCGCGCTGACACCTTC
-,-,TRBJ1-2,TRBV5-6,CASSPYGGASFGYTF,TGTGCCAGCAGCCCTTATGGGGGCGCCTCCTTTGGCTACACCTTC
-,TRBD2,TRBJ2-1,TRBV27,CASRGTSGASYNEQFF,TGTGCCAGCAGAGGGACTAGCGGGGCCTCCTACAATGAGCAGTTCTTC
-,-,TRBJ2-7,TRBV7-2,CASSLGVRASYEQYF,TGTGCCAGCAGCTTAGGCGTCAGGGCCTCCTACGAGCAGTACTTC
-,-,TRBJ1-2,TRBV30,CAWSSQLEGYGYTF,TGTGCCTGGAGTAGTCAGCTAGAGGGCTATGGCTACACCTTC
-,-,TRBJ1-4,TRBV7-9,CASSLAAVINEKLFF,TGTGCCAGCAGCTTAGCGGCGGTTATTAATGAAAAACTGTTTTTT
-,-,TRBJ1-2,TRBV6-5,CASSPSGFGVYGYTF,TGTGCCAGCAGTCCCTCGGGTTTCGGCGTCTATGGCTACACCTTC
-,TRBD2,TRBJ2-2,TRBV28,CASSPPGGRTNTGELFF,TGTGCCAGCAGTCCCCCCGGCGGGAGGACAAACACCGGGGAGCTGTTTTTT
-,-,TRBJ2-3,TRBV27,CASSRSPPSATSTDTQYF,TGTGCCAGCAGTAGATCCCCCCCCAGCGCGACTAGCACAGATACGCAGTATTTT
-,-,TRBJ1-5,TRBV4-1,CASSQDSQGRQPQHF,TGCGCCAGCAGCCAAGATAGTCAGGGAAGGCAGCCCCAGCATTTT
-,TRBD1,TRBJ1-2,TRBV5-1,CASSLQDRGGNYGYTF,TGCGCCAGCAGCTTACAAGACAGGGGAGGGAACTATGGCTACACCTTC
once,TRBD1,TRBJ1-6,TRBV3-1/TRBV3-2,CASSQGLSRTGFNSPLHF,TGTGCCAGCAGCCAAGGCCTTTCCCGGACAGGGTTTAATTCACCCCTCCACTTT
-,-,TRBJ2-7,TRBV19,CASSTPGLSYEQYF,TGTGCCAGTAGTACCCCGGGACTCTCCTACGAGCAGTACTTC
-,TRBD1,TRBJ2-1,TRBV19,CASSPPGGSQFF,TGTGCCAGTAGCCCCCCAGGGGGCTCGCAGTTCTTC
once,-,TRBJ2-1,TRBV5-6,CASSLGTTRQFF,TGTGCCAGCAGCCTGGGGACAACTCGGCAATTCTTC
-,-,TRBJ1-1,TRBV15,CATGPVASRDTEAFF,TGTGCCACCGGGCCGGTAGCGTCGAGGGACACTGAAGCTTTCTTT
-,-,TRBJ1-3,TRBV5-4,CASSQGSLSGNTIYF,TGTGCCAGCAGCCAGGGATCCCTCTCTGGAAACACCATATATTTT
-,-,TRBJ2-3,TRBV27,CASSKTRGRVTQYF,TGTGCCAGCAGTAAAACGCGGGGTAGGGTTACGCAGTATTTT
-,TRBD1,TRBJ2-3,TRBV2,CASRVQTGGADTQYF,TGTGCCAGCAGAGTCCAGACAGGGGGGGCAGATACGCAGTATTTT
few,-,TRBJ2-4,TRBV4-1,CASSQDLRVPAKNIQYF,TGCGCCAGCAGCCAAGATCTCCGGGTTCCAGCCAAAAACATTCAGTACTTC
-,-,TRBJ1-1,TRBV7-2,CASSLERVGTEAFF,TGTGCCAGCAGCTTAGAGAGGGTTGGCACTGAAGCTTTCTTT